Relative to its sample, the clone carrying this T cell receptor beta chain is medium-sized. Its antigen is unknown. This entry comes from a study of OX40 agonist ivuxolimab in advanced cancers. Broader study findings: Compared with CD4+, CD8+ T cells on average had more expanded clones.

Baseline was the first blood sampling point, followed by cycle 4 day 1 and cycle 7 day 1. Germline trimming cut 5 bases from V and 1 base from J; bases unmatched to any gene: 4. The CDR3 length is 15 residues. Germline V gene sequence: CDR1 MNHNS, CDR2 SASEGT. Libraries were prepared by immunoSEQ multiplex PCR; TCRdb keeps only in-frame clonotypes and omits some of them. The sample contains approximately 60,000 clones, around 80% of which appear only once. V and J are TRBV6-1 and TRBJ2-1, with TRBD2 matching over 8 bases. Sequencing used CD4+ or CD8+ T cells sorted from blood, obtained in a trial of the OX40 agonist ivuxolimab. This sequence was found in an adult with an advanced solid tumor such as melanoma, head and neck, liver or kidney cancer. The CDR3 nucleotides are TGTGCCAGCAGTTTACTAGCGGATTCCTACAATGAGCAGTTCTTC. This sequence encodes CASSLLADSYNEQFF.